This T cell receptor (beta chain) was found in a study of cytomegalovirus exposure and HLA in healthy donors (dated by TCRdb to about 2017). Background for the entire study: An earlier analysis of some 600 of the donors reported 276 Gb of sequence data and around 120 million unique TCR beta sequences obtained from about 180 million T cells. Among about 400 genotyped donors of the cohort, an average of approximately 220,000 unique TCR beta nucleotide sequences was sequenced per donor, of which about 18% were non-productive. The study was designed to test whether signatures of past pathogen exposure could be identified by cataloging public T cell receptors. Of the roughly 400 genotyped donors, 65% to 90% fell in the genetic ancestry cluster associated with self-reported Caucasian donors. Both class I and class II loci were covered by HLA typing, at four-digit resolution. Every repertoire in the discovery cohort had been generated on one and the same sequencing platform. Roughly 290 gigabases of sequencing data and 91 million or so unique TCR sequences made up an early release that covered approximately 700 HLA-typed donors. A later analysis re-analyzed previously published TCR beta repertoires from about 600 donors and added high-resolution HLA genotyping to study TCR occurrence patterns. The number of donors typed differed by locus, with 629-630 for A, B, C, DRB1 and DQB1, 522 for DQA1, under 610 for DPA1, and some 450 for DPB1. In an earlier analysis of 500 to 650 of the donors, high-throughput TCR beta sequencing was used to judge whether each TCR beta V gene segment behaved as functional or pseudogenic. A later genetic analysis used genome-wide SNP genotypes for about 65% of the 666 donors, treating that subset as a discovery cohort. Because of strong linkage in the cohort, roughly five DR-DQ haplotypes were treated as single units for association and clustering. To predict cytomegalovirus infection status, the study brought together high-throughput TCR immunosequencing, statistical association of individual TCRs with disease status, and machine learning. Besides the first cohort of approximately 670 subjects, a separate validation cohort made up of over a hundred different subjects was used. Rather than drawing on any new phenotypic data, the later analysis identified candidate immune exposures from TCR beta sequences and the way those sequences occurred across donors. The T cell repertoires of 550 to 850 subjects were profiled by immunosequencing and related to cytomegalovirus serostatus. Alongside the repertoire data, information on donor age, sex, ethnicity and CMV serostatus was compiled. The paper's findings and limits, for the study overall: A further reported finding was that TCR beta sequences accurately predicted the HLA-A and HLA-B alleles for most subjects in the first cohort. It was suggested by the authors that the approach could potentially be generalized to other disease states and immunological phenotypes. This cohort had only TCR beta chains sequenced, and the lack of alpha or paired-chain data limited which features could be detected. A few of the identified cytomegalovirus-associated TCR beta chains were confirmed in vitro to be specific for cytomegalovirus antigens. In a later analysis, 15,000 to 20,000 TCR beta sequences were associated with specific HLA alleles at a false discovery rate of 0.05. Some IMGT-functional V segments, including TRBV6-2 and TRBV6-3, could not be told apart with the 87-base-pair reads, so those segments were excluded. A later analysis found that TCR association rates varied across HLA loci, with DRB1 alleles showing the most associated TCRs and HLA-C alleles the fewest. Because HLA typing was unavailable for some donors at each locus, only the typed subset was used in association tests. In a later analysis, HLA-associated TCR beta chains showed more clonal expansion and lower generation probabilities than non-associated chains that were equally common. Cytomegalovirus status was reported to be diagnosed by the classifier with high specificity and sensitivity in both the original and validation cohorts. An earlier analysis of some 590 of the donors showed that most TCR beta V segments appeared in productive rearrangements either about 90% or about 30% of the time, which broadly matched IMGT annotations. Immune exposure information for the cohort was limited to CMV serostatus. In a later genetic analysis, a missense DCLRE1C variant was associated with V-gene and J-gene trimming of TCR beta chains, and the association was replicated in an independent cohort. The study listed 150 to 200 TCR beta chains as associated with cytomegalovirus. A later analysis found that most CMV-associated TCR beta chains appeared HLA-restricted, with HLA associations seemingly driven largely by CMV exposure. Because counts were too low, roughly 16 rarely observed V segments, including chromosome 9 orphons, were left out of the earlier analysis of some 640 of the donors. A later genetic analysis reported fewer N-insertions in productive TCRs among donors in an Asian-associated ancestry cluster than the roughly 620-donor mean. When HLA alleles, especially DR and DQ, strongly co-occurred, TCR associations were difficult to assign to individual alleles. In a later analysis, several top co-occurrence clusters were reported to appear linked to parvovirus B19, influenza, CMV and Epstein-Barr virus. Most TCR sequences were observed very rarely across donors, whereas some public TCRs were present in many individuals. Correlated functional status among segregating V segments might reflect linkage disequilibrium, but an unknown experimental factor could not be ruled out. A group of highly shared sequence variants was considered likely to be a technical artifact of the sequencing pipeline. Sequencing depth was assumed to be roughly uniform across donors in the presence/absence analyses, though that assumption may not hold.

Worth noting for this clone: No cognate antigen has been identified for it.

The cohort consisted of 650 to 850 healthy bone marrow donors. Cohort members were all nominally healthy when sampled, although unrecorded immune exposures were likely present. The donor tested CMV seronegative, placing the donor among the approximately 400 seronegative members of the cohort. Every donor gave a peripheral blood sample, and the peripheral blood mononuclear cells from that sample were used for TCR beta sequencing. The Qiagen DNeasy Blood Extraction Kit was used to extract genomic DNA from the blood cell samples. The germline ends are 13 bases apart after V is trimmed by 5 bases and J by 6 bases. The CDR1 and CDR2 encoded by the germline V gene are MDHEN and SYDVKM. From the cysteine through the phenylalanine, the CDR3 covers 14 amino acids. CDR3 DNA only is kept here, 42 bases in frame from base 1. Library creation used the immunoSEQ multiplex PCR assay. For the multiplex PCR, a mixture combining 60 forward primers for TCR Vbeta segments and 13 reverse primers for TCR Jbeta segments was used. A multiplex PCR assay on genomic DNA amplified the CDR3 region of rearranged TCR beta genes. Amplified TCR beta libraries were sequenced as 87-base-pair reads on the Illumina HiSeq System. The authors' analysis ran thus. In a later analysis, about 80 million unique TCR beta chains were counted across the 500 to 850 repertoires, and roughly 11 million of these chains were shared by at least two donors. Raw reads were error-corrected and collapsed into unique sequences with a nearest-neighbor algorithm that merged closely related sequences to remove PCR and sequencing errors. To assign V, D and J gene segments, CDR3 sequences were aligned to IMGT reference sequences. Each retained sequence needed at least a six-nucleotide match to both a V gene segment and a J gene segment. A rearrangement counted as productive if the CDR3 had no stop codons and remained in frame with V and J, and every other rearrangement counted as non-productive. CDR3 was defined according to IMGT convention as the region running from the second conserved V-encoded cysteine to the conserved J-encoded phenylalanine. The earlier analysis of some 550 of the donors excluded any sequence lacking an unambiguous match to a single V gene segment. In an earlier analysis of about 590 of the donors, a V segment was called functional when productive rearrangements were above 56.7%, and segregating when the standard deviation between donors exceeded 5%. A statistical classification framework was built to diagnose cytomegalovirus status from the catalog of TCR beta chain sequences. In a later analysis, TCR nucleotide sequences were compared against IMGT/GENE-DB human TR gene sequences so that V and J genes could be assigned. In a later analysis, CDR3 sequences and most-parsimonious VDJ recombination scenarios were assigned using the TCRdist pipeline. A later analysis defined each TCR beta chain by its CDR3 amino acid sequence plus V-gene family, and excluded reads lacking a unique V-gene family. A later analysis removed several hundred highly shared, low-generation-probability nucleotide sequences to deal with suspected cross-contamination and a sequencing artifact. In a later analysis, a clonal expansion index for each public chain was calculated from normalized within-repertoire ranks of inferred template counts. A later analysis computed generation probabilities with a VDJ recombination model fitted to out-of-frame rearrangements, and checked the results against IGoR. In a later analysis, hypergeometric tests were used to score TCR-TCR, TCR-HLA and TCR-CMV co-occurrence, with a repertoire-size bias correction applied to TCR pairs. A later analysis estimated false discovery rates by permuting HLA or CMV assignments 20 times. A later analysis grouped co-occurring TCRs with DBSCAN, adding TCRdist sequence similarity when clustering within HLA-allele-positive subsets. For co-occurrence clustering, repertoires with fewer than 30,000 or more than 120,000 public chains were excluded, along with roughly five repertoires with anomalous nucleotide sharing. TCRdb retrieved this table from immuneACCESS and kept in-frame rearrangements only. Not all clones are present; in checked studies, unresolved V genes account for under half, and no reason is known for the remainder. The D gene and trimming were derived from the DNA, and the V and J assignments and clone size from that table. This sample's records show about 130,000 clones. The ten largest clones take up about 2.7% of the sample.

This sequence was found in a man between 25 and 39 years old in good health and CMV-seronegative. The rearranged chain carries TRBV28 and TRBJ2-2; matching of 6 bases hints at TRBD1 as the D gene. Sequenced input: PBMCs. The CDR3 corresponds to CASSLYRDAGELFF. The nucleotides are TGTGCCAGCAGTCTCTACAGGGACGCCGGGGAGCTGTTTTTT.